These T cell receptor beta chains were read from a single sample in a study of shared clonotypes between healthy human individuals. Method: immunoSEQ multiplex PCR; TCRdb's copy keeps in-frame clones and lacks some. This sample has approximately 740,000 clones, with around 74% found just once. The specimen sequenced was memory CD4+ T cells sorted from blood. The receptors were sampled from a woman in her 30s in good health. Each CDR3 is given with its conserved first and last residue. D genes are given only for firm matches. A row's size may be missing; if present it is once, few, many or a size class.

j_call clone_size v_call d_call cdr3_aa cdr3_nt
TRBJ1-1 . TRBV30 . CAWIQRRTNTEAFF TGTGCCTGGATCCAGAGGAGAACGAACACTGAAGCTTTCTTT
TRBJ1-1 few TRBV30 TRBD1 CAWLRFNRGNTEAFF TGTGCCTGGCTAAGGTTCAACAGGGGGAACACTGAAGCTTTCTTT
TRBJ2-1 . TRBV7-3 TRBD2 CASSSTSGRRNEQFF TGTGCCAGCAGCTCGACTAGCGGGAGGAGGAATGAGCAGTTCTTC
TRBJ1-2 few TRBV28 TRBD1 CASSVDRGSWGYTF TGTGCCAGCAGTGTTGACAGGGGGTCCTGGGGCTACACCTTC
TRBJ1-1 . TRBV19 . CASIDEQMNTEAFF TGTGCCAGTATTGATGAACAGATGAACACTGAAGCTTTCTTT
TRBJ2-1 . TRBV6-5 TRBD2 CASSSASGRISEQFF TGTGCCAGCAGTTCCGCTAGCGGGAGAATCAGTGAGCAGTTCTTC
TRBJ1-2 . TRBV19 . CATHRDIFSNYGYTF TGTGCCACCCACCGGGACATCTTTTCTAACTATGGCTACACCTTC
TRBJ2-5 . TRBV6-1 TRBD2 CASSAPGLGVETQYF TGTGCCAGCAGTGCCCCCGGACTAGGGGTTGAGACCCAGTACTTC
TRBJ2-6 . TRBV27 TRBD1 CASSPSRTGLISGANVLTF TGTGCCAGCAGCCCATCTCGGACAGGTTTGATCTCTGGGGCCAACGTCCTGACTTTC
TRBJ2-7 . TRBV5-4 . CASSFKQSGSYEQYF TGTGCCAGCAGTTTTAAACAGAGCGGTTCCTACGAGCAGTACTTC
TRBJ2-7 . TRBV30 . CAWSRLAYEQYF TGTGCCTGGAGTCGATTAGCCTACGAGCAGTACTTC
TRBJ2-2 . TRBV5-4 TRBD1 CASSSGQGGNTVELFF TGTGCCAGCAGCTCTGGACAGGGGGGGAACACCGTGGAGCTGTTTTTT
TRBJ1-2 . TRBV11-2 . CASSSPAGARVYGYTF TGTGCCAGCAGCTCCCCCGCGGGGGCTAGGGTCTATGGCTACACCTTC
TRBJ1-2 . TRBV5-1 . CASRNQNLNYGYTF TGCGCCAGCAGAAACCAGAACCTCAACTATGGCTACACCTTC
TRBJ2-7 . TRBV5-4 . CASSMDQAAGYEQYF TGTGCCAGCAGCATGGACCAGGCCGCAGGCTACGAGCAGTACTTC
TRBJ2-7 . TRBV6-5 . CASSYSTGDYEQYF TGTGCCAGCAGTTACTCAACGGGGGACTACGAGCAGTACTTC
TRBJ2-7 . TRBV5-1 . CARTPGGGLYEQYF TGCGCCAGGACCCCGGGGGGCGGGCTCTACGAGCAGTACTTC
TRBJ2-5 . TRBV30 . CAWSVGGGASYF .
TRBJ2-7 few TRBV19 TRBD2 CASSLRTSGRVYEQYF TGTGCCAGTAGTCTCCGAACTAGCGGGAGGGTGTACGAGCAGTACTTC
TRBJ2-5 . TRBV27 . CASSPSLQTPSWETQYF TGTGCCAGCAGCCCCTCTCTACAGACGCCTTCGTGGGAGACCCAGTACTTC
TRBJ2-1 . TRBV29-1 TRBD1 CSVAPGQSSYNEQFF TGCAGCGTTGCCCCGGGACAGAGCTCCTACAATGAGCAGTTCTTC
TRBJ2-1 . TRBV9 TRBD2 CASKPSGGPYNEQFF TGTGCCAGCAAACCTAGCGGGGGACCCTACAATGAGCAGTTCTTC
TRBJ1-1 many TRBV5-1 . CASSLSGQLNTEAFF TGCGCCAGCAGCTTGTCTGGTCAGCTGAACACTGAAGCTTTCTTT
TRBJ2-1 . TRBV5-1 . CASSWDSTSYNEQFF TGCGCCAGCAGCTGGGACTCGACCTCCTACAATGAGCAGTTCTTC
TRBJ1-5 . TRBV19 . CASSISSTLSNQPQHF TGTGCCAGTAGTATCTCGTCGACACTTAGCAATCAGCCCCAGCATTTT
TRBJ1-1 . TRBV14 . CASSQDLLNTEAFF TGTGCCAGCAGCCAAGACCTCTTGAACACTGAAGCTTTCTTT
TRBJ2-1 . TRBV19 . CASSYWDEQFF TGTGCCAGTAGTTACTGGGATGAGCAGTTCTTC
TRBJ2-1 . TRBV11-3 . CASSPGIREQFF TGTGCCAGCAGCCCCGGGATCCGTGAGCAGTTCTTC
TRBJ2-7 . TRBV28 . CASRRQSTSYEQYF TGTGCCAGCAGAAGACAGTCAACCTCCTACGAGCAGTACTTC
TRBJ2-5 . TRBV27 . CASAMAGETQYF TGTGCCAGCGCTATGGCAGGGGAGACCCAGTACTTC
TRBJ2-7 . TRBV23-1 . CASSQFRGYEQYF TGCGCCAGCAGTCAATTCCGGGGGTACGAGCAGTACTTC
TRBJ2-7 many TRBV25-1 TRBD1 CASSEGPPGQFDEQYF TGTGCCAGCAGTGAAGGCCCGCCGGGACAGTTCGACGAGCAGTACTTC
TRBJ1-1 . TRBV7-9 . CASSLYATDGQEAFF TGTGCCAGCAGCTTATATGCTACGGACGGGCAAGAAGCTTTCTTT
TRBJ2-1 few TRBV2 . CASSQRGGQQGVEQFF TGTGCCAGCAGTCAAAGGGGGGGGCAACAGGGTGTTGAGCAGTTCTTC
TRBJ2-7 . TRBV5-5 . CASSVGQISSYEQYF TGTGCCAGCAGCGTTGGACAGATAAGCTCCTACGAGCAGTACTTC
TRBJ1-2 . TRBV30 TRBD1 CAWSETGTGSNYGYTF TGTGCCTGGAGTGAAACCGGGACAGGGAGCAACTATGGCTACACCTTC
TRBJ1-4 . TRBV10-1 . CARSTGKEEKLFF TGCGCCAGATCCACAGGGAAGGAGGAAAAACTGTTTTTT
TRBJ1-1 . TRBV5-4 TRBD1 CASSAHRGLNTEAFF TGTGCCAGCAGCGCCCACAGGGGGTTGAACACTGAAGCTTTCTTT
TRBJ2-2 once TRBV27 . CASSFWGPGTGELFF TGTGCCAGCAGTTTTTGGGGGCCGGGGACCGGGGAGCTGTTTTTT
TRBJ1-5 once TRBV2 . CASRPGRNRNQPQHF TGTGCCAGCAGACCCGGACGTAATCGGAATCAGCCCCAGCATTTT
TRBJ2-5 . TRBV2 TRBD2 CASSEEAGRETQYF TGTGCCAGCAGTGAGGAGGCCGGGAGGGAGACCCAGTACTTC
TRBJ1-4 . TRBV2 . CASSGIQGEKLFF TGTGCCAGCAGTGGGATCCAGGGGGAAAAACTGTTTTTT
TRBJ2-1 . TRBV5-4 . CASSLAGADEQFF TGTGCCAGCAGCTTGGCAGGGGCCGATGAGCAGTTCTTC
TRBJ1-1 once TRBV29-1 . CSETRLNTEAFF TGCAGCGAGACACGTTTGAACACTGAAGCTTTCTTT
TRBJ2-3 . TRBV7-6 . CASREGRSTDTQYF TGTGCCAGCAGGGAGGGCCGTAGCACAGATACGCAGTATTTT
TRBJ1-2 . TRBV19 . CASRFGQNATYGYTF TGTGCCAGTAGATTCGGACAGAACGCAACTTATGGCTACACCTTC
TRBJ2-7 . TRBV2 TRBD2 CASISTSGGRQYF TGTGCCAGCATTTCGACTAGCGGGGGTCGGCAGTACTTC
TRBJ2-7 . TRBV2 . CASGSLTYEQYF TGTGCCAGCGGGAGTCTAACCTACGAGCAGTACTTC
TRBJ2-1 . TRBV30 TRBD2 CAWSQGGLADNNEQFF TGTGCCTGGAGTCAGGGTGGGCTAGCGGACAACAATGAGCAGTTCTTC
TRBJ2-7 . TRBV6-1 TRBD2 CASSETDTGGYEQYF TGTGCCAGCAGTGAAACGGATACGGGGGGCTACGAGCAGTACTTC
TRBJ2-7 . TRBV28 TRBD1 CASSYGQGDEQYF TGTGCCAGCAGTTACGGACAGGGCGACGAGCAGTACTTC
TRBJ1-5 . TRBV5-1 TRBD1 CASSLDGTGVNQPQHF TGCGCCAGCAGCTTGGATGGGACAGGGGTTAATCAGCCCCAGCATTTT
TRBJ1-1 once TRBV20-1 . CSARSGEAFF TGCAGTGCTAGATCAGGGGAAGCTTTCTTT
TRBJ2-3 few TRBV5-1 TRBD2 CASSLGALAGVGRDTQYF TGCGCCAGCAGCTTGGGGGCCCTAGCGGGAGTTGGGCGAGATACGCAGTATTTT
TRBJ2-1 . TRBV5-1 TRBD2 CASSLLADSYNEQFF TGCGCCAGCAGCCTACTAGCGGACTCATACAATGAGCAGTTCTTC
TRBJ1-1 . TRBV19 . CATTTGMNTEAFF TGTGCCACAACGACGGGCATGAACACTGAAGCTTTCTTT
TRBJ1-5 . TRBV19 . CASSRTAGQPQHF TGTGCCAGTAGCAGGACAGCAGGTCAGCCCCAGCATTTT
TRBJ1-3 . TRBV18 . CASSPVDGRSSGNTIYF TGTGCCAGCTCACCCGTTGATGGGAGATCCTCTGGAAACACCATATATTTT
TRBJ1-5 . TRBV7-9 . CASSPWDSNQPQHF TGTGCCAGCAGCCCCTGGGACAGCAATCAGCCCCAGCATTTT